A selection of T cell receptor beta chains follows, all from one sample in a study of shared clonotypes between healthy human individuals. Only in-frame clones appear in the TCRdb table, and some are missing; sequencing was by immunoSEQ multiplex PCR. The sample has 850,000 to 1,200,000 clones; about 80% are singletons. Sequencing was performed on memory CD4+ T cells sorted from blood. All receptors derive from a man younger than 30 in good health. Each CDR3 is given with its conserved first and last residue. Fields, in order: V gene, clone size, J gene, D gene, CDR3 protein, CDR3 DNA. The D gene is left open where the match is weak. Not every row has a clone size; where given, it reads once, few, many or a size class.

>TRBV6-6|.|TRBJ2-2|TRBD1
CASSLTGPGELFF
TGTGCCAGCAGTTTGACAGGGCCCGGGGAGCTGTTTTTT
>TRBV4-3|few|TRBJ2-3|.
CASSRRNSGSTDTQYF
TGCGCCAGCAGCCGCCGAAATTCGGGGAGCACAGATACGCAGTATTTT
>TRBV6-1|.|TRBJ2-2|TRBD1
CASSFDRGSTGELFF
TGTGCCAGCAGTTTCGACAGGGGGAGCACCGGGGAGCTGTTTTTT
>TRBV10-3|.|TRBJ2-1|.
CAISAGNEQFF
TGTGCCATCAGTGCCGGGAATGAGCAGTTCTTC
>TRBV4-3|few|TRBJ1-1|.
CASSPLPGTEAFF
TGCGCCAGCAGCCCCCTTCCGGGAACTGAAGCTTTCTTT
>TRBV7-2|.|TRBJ2-7|TRBD2
CASSFASGTGEQYF
TGTGCCAGCAGCTTCGCTAGCGGGACGGGCGAGCAGTACTTC
>TRBV30|.|TRBJ1-1|.
CAWSSGGGTEAFF
TGTGCCTGGAGTTCGGGGGGCGGCACTGAAGCTTTCTTT
>TRBV4-3|.|TRBJ1-3|.
CASSQEGGAGNTIYF
TGCGCCAGCAGCCAAGAGGGGGGGGCTGGAAACACCATATATTTT
>TRBV9|.|TRBJ2-2|.
CASSVDPGGTGGELFF
TGTGCCAGCAGCGTAGATCCGGGGGGCACGGGAGGGGAGCTGTTTTTT
>TRBV30|.|TRBJ2-2|TRBD2
CAWRFGGSTGELFF
TGTGCCTGGAGATTCGGCGGGAGCACCGGGGAGCTGTTTTTT
>TRBV12-1|.|TRBJ2-2|.
CASSSPISRTGELFF
TGTGCCAGCAGCTCCCCTATCTCCCGCACCGGGGAGCTGTTTTTT
>TRBV5-1|.|TRBJ2-1|TRBD2
CASSLAGGTYNEQFF
TGCGCCAGCAGCTTGGCGGGAGGCACCTACAATGAGCAGTTCTTC
>TRBV11-2|.|TRBJ1-1|.
CASSQRPRVRDTEAFF
TGTGCCAGCAGCCAACGACCCAGGGTTCGGGACACTGAAGCTTTCTTT
>TRBV2|.|TRBJ1-1|.
CASIPQQGPNTEAFF
TGTGCCAGCATTCCACAACAGGGTCCGAACACTGAAGCTTTCTTT
>TRBV6-8|.|TRBJ2-3|.
CASSGQGVALAFAETTDTQYF
TGTGCCAGCAGCGGACAAGGGGTAGCCCTAGCTTTTGCGGAGACCACAGATACGCAGTATTTT
>TRBV2|.|TRBJ2-4|TRBD1
CASSEGQGNIQYF
TGTGCCAGCAGTGAGGGACAGGGAAACATTCAGTACTTC
>TRBV18|.|TRBJ2-1|.
CASSPRGYNEQFF
TGTGCCAGCTCACCCAGGGGATACAATGAGCAGTTCTTC
>TRBV29-1|.|TRBJ1-3|.
CSVGTGPLSGNTIYF
TGCAGCGTTGGCACAGGCCCTCTCTCTGGAAACACCATATATTTT
>TRBV2|.|TRBJ1-4|.
CASSEWGSEKLFF
TGTGCCAGCAGTGAGTGGGGGTCTGAAAAACTGTTTTTT
>TRBV9|.|TRBJ2-1|.
CASGGPAAIMREQFF
TGTGCCAGCGGAGGGCCGGCCGCTATCATGAGGGAGCAGTTCTTC
>TRBV9|.|TRBJ2-4|TRBD2
CASSVGSGSVKNIQYF
TGTGCCAGCAGCGTAGGGAGCGGGAGTGTCAAAAACATTCAGTACTTC
>TRBV10-3|few|TRBJ2-7|.
CAISVELIAGEQYF
TGTGCCATCAGTGTGGAACTAATCGCGGGGGAGCAGTACTTC
>TRBV2|.|TRBJ2-7|TRBD1
CASSVETGNYEQYF
TGTGCCAGCAGTGTGGAGACAGGGAACTACGAGCAGTACTTC
>TRBV29-1|.|TRBJ2-3|TRBD2
CSAKGLAGSSTDTQYF
TGCAGCGCAAAGGGACTAGCGGGGTCTAGCACAGATACGCAGTATTTT